In its sample, the clone carrying this T cell receptor (beta chain) was seen many times. Its antigen is unknown. Synthesis of cDNA used 5'RACE (with 10-nucleotide random UMIs). TCRdb independently ran MiXCR on the 5' RACE reads; one entry per CDR3 protein. There are some 120,000 distinct CDR3 sequences in the sample; about 3.4% occur only once, and around 1.4% lies in the top ten. The data belong to a study of neurological immune-mediated disorders. Study-level points and caveats: The study found the most TCR clonal expansion in HTLV-1-associated myelopathy and the least in multiple sclerosis, below healthy controls.

Trimming removed 1 base at V and 3 bases at J, with 13 bases between. The CDR3 loop spans 15 amino acids. CDR1 and CDR2 (germline): LGHNA, YSLEER. Material for sequencing was PBMCs. V is TRBV4-3 and J is TRBJ2-7, with D unresolved. This receptor was obtained from a woman aged 30 to 39 with multiple sclerosis. The DNA for the CDR3 is TGCGCCAGCAGCCAAGGGGTGGCTATTGGCTACGAGCAGTACTTC. This codes for CASSQGVAIGYEQYF.